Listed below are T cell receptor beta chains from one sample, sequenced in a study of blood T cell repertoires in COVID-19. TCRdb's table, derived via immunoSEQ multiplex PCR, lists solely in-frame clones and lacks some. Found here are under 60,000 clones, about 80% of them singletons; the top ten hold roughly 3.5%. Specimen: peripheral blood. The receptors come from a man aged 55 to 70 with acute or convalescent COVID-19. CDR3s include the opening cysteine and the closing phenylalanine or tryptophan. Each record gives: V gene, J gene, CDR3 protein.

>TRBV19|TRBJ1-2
CASRRDRGTIEGYTF
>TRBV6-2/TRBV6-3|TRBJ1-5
CASSQDSGRPQHF
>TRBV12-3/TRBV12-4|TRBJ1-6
CASSSGAAPLHF
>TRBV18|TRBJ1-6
CASSPGQFPTSPLHF
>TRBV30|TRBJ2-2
CAWNSYTGELFF
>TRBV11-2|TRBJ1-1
CASSLAGQLNTEAFF
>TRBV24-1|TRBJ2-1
CATSDWGTFQFF
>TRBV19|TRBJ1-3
CASTLSRGNGNTIYF
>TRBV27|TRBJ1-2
CASSLSATTNYGYTF
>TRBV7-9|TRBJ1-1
CASSHSGRRMNTEAFF
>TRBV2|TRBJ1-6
CASSEQSRSPLHF
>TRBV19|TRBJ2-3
CASSRGRPDTQYF
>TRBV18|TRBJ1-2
CASSPPDRRDGGYTF
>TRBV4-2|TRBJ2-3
CASSQAFTSGGHTDTQYF
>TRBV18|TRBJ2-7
CASSPRERQSSYEQYF
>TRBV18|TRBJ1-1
CASARVSSDTEAFF
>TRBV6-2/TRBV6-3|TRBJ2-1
CASSKSVAGEQFF
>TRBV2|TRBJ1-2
CAGLPGQGHYGYTF
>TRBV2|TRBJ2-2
CASRPQGPGELFF
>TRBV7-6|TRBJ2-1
CASSFRGANYNEQFF
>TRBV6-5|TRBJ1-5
CASSPSQGTNQPQHF
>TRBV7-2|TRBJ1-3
CASTQGQAAGNTIYF
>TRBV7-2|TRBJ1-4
CASSPSGFYEKLFF
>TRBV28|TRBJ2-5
CASSLDRTSGTYQETQYF
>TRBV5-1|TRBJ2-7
CASSADRAVVYEQYF